Each of the 2 T cell receptor beta chains below was sequenced from the same sample in a study of blood T cell repertoires in COVID-19 (dated by TCRdb to the early 2020s). The library was obtained by the immunoSEQ multiplex PCR assay. The clones in this table, taken by TCRdb from immuneACCESS, are in-frame only. Not every clone is retained; where verified, under half of the shortfall comes from an unresolved V gene, and the cause of the rest is unknown. In all, the sample holds 370,000 or so clones, and around 87% of those were seen once. In total, the top ten clones hold 1.3% of the sample. Sample: PBMCs or T cells enriched from blood (not recorded which). The source is a man younger than 40 who had recovered from COVID-19.

On this clone: The identical CDR3 is also encoded by other nucleotide sequences in the sample. The chain uses TRBV18 and TRBJ1-2; TRBD1 agrees at 8 bases. Germline CDR1 reads KGHSH; CDR2 reads LQKENI. The junction had 6 bases not matched to a gene; V was cut back by 4 bases and J by 8 bases. The CDR3 has 13 amino acids. CDR3 bases: TGTGCCAGCTCACGCGGACAGGGCGACGGCTACACCTTC. It codes for CASSRGQGDGYTF.

CDR3 in DNA: TGTGCCAGCAGTTCCAACGCCTTCGGGGGCTCCTACGAGCAGTACTTC. This sequence encodes CASSSNAFGGSYEQYF. The gene calls are TRBV6-5 and TRBJ2-7, with a tentative D call TRBD2 (6 bases). The CDR3 runs 16 residues. Germline V gene data show CDR1 as MNHEY and CDR2 as SVGAGI. Trimming took 4 bases from V and 0 from J, leaving 16 bases between them.